These 23 T cell receptor beta chains share one sample of origin, sequenced in a study of OX40 agonist ivuxolimab in advanced cancers. The assay was immunoSEQ multiplex PCR, and TCRdb's table has in-frame clones only and misses some. The sample consists of fewer than 70,000 clones, 91% of them appearing once. The material was CD4+ or CD8+ T cells sorted from blood, obtained in a trial of the OX40 agonist ivuxolimab. The receptors shown here come from an adult with an advanced solid tumor such as melanoma, head and neck, liver or kidney cancer.

This clone was found once. The V gene is TRBV19, the J gene TRBJ1-6, with D possibly matching TRBD1 (5 bases). Trimming left V 6 bases short and J 13 bases short, with 16 bases between. This CDR3 region has 13 residues. Germline V CDR1 and CDR2: LNHDA, SQIVND (reference sequence). The CDR3 is CASSIGTLEPLHF. The CDR3 region has the DNA TGTGCCAGTAGCATCGGGACCCTGGAGCCCCTCCACTTT.

The V call is TRBV6-5, the J call TRBJ1-2; 7 nucleotides line up with TRBD1. J was trimmed by 1 base and V by 2 bases; bases with no gene match: 7. Germline V gene lookup returns CDR1 MNHEY and CDR2 SVGAGI. The CDR3 has 16 amino acids. The CDR3 region has the DNA TGTGCCAGCAGTTACACCAATAGGGACAGTAACTATGGCTACACCTTC. The encoded protein is CASSYTNRDSNYGYTF.

In its sample, this clone was seen a few times. J is TRBJ1-1 and V is TRBV29-1; D remains ambiguous. The CDR3 has 10 amino acids. Trimming stripped 7 bases from V and 5 bases from J, with 8 bases between. Looked up from germline, CDR1 is SQVTM and CDR2 is ANQGSEA. The CDR3 bases are TGCAGCGAGGGAGGGACTGAAGCTTTCTTT. The encoded protein is CSEGGTEAFF.

The gene calls are TRBV5-5 and TRBJ2-7; D is perhaps TRBD2 (5 bases). The V end was cut by 2 bases, the J end by 4 bases, with 19 bases between. The germline CDR1 and CDR2 sequences are SGHKS and YYEKEE (reference sequence). This CDR3 spans 16 amino acids. In DNA form, the CDR3 reads TGTGCCAGCAGCTTAAGCCCGGGATCCTCGGCTTACGAGCAGTACGTC. This translates into CASSLSPGSSAYEQYV.

This clone was detected only once. The genes are TRBV13 and TRBJ2-5, with D possibly matching TRBD1 (5 bases). Germline lookup yields CDR1 PRHDT and CDR2 FYEKMQ (reference sequence). This CDR3 region has 13 residues. V dropped 2 bases and J dropped 4 bases, with 8 bases sitting between them. The CDR3 sequence: CASSLRGPETQYF. The CDR3 DNA is TGTGCCAGCAGCTTAAGGGGCCCAGAGACCCAGTACTTC.

The chain has TRBV5-1 and TRBJ1-4; D is possibly TRBD1 (6 bases). V shed 10 bases and J shed 3 bases, with 16 bases lying between them. Germline values: CDR1 SGHRS, CDR2 YFSETQ. The CDR3 consists of 14 residues. CDR3 bases: TGCGCCGAACGAGGGGGGCGAGCTAATGAAAAACTGTTTTTT. It translates to CAERGGRANEKLFF.

The J gene is TRBJ2-2, the V gene TRBV6-5; D might be TRBD2 (6 bases). V was pared by 8 bases and J by 3 bases, with 13 bases between. Germline V gives CDR1 MNHEY, CDR2 SVGAGI. This CDR3 contains 14 residues. The CDR3 loop is CASATSRYTGELFF. The CDR3 DNA reads TGTGCCAGCGCAACTAGCCGTTACACCGGGGAGCTGTTTTTT.

The genes are TRBV5-8 and TRBJ2-7; possible D gene TRBD1, 6 bases. CDR1 is SGHTS and CDR2 is YDEGEE in the germline V gene. V lost 4 bases to trimming and J lost 0 bases, with 11 bases between them. The CDR3 length is 14 residues. CDR3 coding DNA: TGTGCCAGCAGCACTACAGGGATCTCCTACGAGCAGTACTTC. Protein product: CASSTTGISYEQYF.

The chain is built from TRBV19 and TRBJ1-1; D gene unclear. With 6 bases removed from V and 5 bases from J, the gap between germline ends came to 10 bases. The CDR3 covers 12 residues. Germline-derived CDR1 and CDR2 are LNHDA and SQIVND (reference sequence). The CDR3 reads CASSTLGTEAFF. Written as DNA, the CDR3 is TGTGCCAGTAGCACCCTGGGAACTGAAGCTTTCTTT.

The chain links TRBV2 to TRBJ1-2, with a possible D match to TRBD1 (6 bases). The CDR3 contains 14 residues. Germline CDR1 reads SNHLY; CDR2 reads FYNNEI. V lost 5 bases and J 8 bases, leaving 18 bases between the germline ends. CDR3 nucleotides: TGTGCCAGCAGTACCTACCGACAGGCGGTGGGCTACACCTTC. Its translation: CASSTYRQAVGYTF. Together with reference TRBV2 and TRBJ1-2, the CDR3 gives the full variable domain: EPEVTQTPSHQVTQMGQEVILRCVPISNHLYFYWYRQILGQKVEFLVSFYNNEISEKSEIFDDQFSVERPDGSNFTLKIRSTKLEDSAMYFCASSTYRQAVGYTFGSGTRLTVV.

The rearrangement uses TRBV4-1 and TRBJ2-1; a possible D gene is TRBD2 (6 bases). Germline values: CDR1 MGHRA, CDR2 YSYEKL. This CDR3 region has 13 residues. V lost 4 bases, J lost 6 bases, and 10 bases lay in between. The CDR3 coding sequence is TGCGCCAGCAGCCGACTAGTCAGCAATGAGCAGTTCTTC. Translation gives CASSRLVSNEQFF.

This clone was seen only once. This sequence joins TRBV5-4 and TRBJ2-3; maybe TRBD1 (6 bases). The V and J ends lost 2 bases and 3 bases respectively, with 13 bases between them. Germline V gene lookup returns CDR1 SGHNT and CDR2 YYREEE (reference sequence). The CDR3 is 15 residues long. CDR3 amino acids: CASSFQGRTTDTQYF. The CDR3 DNA sequence: TGTGCCAGCAGCTTTCAGGGGCGGACTACAGATACGCAGTATTTT.

The rearrangement uses TRBV27 and TRBJ2-3; the D is unclear. V was pared by 3 bases and J by 0 bases, with 10 bases between. The length of the CDR3 is 15 residues. Germline V CDR1 and CDR2: MNHEY, SMNVEV (reference sequence). The CDR3 DNA reads as TGTGCCAGCAGTTTGGGTGTGACTAGCACAGATACGCAGTATTTT. It yields the protein CASSLGVTSTDTQYF.

This clone was counted a few times. The chain uses TRBV7-9 and TRBJ2-2; D remains ambiguous. Per the germline V gene, CDR1 is SEHNR and CDR2 is FQNEAQ (reference sequence). Trimming took 5 bases from V and 5 from J, leaving 3 bases between them. The CDR3 sequence is 11 residues long. The CDR3 DNA reads TGTGCCAGCAGCCCGACCGGGGAGCTGTTTTTT. Protein: CASSPTGELFF.

The genes are TRBV19 and TRBJ2-7; TRBD2 aligns across 7 bases. Per germline, CDR1 LNHDA and CDR2 SQIVND (reference sequence). J was trimmed by 5 bases and V by 3 bases; bases with no gene match: 13. The CDR3 covers 16 residues. CDR3 loop: CASSMTLGGRENEQYF. In nucleotides, the CDR3 is TGTGCCAGTAGTATGACCCTCGGAGGGAGGGAGAACGAGCAGTACTTC.

The chain has TRBV19 and TRBJ1-6, with TRBD1 identical over 7 bases. The J segment lost 8 bases and the V segment lost 3 bases, leaving 4 bases of the junction unmatched. In germline, CDR1 is LNHDA, CDR2 SQIVND (reference sequence). The CDR3 loop spans 14 amino acids. The CDR3 loop is CASSMTGTHSPLHF. The CDR3, as DNA: TGTGCCAGTAGTATGACAGGGACGCATTCACCCCTCCACTTT.

The genes are TRBV2 and TRBJ1-2, with TRBD1 identical over 7 bases. After removal of 3 bases from V and 2 bases from J, the junction contained 18 bases not matched to a gene. Per the germline V gene, CDR1 is SNHLY and CDR2 is FYNNEI. There are 19 residues in the CDR3. This chain's CDR3 is CASSDNLVTGYFGNYGYTF. For the CDR3, the DNA is TGTGCCAGCAGTGATAATTTGGTGACAGGGTACTTCGGCAACTATGGCTACACCTTC.

The genes are TRBV5-6 and TRBJ1-1; 7 bases align to TRBD1. The CDR3 is 14 amino acids. CDR1 SGHDT and CDR2 YYEEEE come from the germline V gene. Germline trimming cut 4 bases from V and 3 bases from J; bases unmatched to any gene: 6. The CDR3 sequence is CASSPRQGDTEAFF. CDR3 DNA sequence: TGTGCCAGCAGCCCGAGACAGGGTGACACTGAAGCTTTCTTT. Filled out from reference TRBV5-6 and TRBJ1-1, the complete variable domain reads DAGVTQSPTHLIKTRGQQVTLRCSPKSGHDTVSWYQQALGQGPQFIFQYYEEEERQRGNFPDRFSGHQFPNYSSELNVNALLLGDSALYLCASSPRQGDTEAFFGQGTRLTVV.

V and J are TRBV4-2 and TRBJ2-2, with 7 bases lining up with TRBD2. Per germline, CDR1 LGHNA and CDR2 YNFKEQ. CDR3 size: 16 residues. The V and J ends lost 0 bases and 6 bases, in that order; junction bases with no gene match: 7. CDR3 in DNA: TGTGCCAGCAGCCAAGATTCGGGGGGACCTTCCGGGGAGCTGTTTTTT. It encodes CASSQDSGGPSGELFF.

In this sample, this clone turned up a few times. V gene TRBV5-1 combines with J gene TRBJ1-5; a possible D gene is TRBD1 (5 bases). CDR3 size: 14 residues. Trimming stripped 2 bases from V and 3 bases from J, with 9 bases between. Germline assignment: CDR1 SGHRS and CDR2 YFSETQ. The CDR3 spells CASSFGAPNQPQHF. CDR3 nucleotide sequence: TGCGCCAGCAGCTTTGGGGCTCCCAATCAGCCCCAGCATTTT.

The chain uses TRBV4-1 and TRBJ1-4; D may be TRBD1 (5 bases). Trimming took off 2 bases at V and 7 bases at J, with 23 bases between the two ends. CDR3 length equals 18 residues. CDR1 MGHRA and CDR2 YSYEKL come from the germline V gene. The CDR3 here is CASSQLPRTGRVGEKLFF. The CDR3 DNA is TGCGCCAGCAGCCAACTCCCCCGAACAGGAAGAGTCGGTGAAAAACTGTTTTTT.

The CDR3 bases are TGTGCCACCACCCTCAGGGCCGGGGGCAATGAGCAGTTCTTC. Its translation: CATTLRAGGNEQFF. The rearrangement joins TRBV19 to TRBJ2-1; weak D call: TRBD2 (6 bases). From germline, CDR1 is LNHDA and CDR2 SQIVND (reference sequence). Trimming pared 10 bases from V and 6 bases from J, leaving 19 bases between. The length of the CDR3 is 14 residues.

The V gene is TRBV9, the J gene TRBJ2-1, with TRBD2 identical over 10 bases. J lost 9 bases, V lost 2 bases, and 8 bases had no gene match. The CDR3 is 15 amino acids. Germline loops: CDR1 SGDLS, CDR2 YYNGEE. This CDR3 is CASSVGTSDSGEQFF. The CDR3 DNA reads TGTGCCAGCAGCGTCGGGACTAGCGATTCGGGTGAGCAGTTCTTC.